This entry lists 4 T cell receptor beta chains sequenced from one sample in a study of spatial heterogeneity in lung cancer. TCRdb fed the 5' RACE reads into MiXCR, producing one record per CDR3 protein. The table includes under 75,000 distinct CDR3 sequences, about an eighth detected once. Time point specified: sample taken at primary tumor resection. Whole RNA from tumor, nontumor lung or frozen PBMC was sequenced unsorted. The sequenced sample was PBMCs, obtained at surgery. The receptors shown here come from a male donor with early-stage non-small cell lung cancer.

The genes are TRBV20-1 and TRBJ1-2; D uncertain. The CDR3 is made up of 11 amino acids. V gave up 7 bases and J gave up 2 bases, with 8 bases separating them. CDR1 and CDR2 (germline): DFQATT, SNEGSKA (reference sequence). DNA of the CDR3: TGCAGTGTGGGCGAGAACTATGGCTACACCTTC. Translated: CSVGENYGYTF.

The rearrangement joins TRBV5-1 to TRBJ1-2, with TRBD1 identical over 8 bases. The CDR3 runs to 13 residues. Germline-derived CDR1 and CDR2 are SGHRS and YFSETQ. J lost 6 bases, V lost 2 bases, and 3 bases had no gene match. The CDR3 DNA reads as TGCGCCAGCAGCTTCCAGACAGGGGATGGCTACACCTTC. Protein: CASSFQTGDGYTF.

This clonotype was detected only a few times. The gene calls are TRBV7-8 and TRBJ2-3, with 12 bases that match TRBD2. This CDR3 spans 16 amino acids. V lost 9 bases to trimming and J lost 0 bases; unmatched junction nucleotides: 7. Looked up from germline, CDR1 is SGHVS and CDR2 is FQNEAQ. CDR3 loop: CASGTSGFTSTDTQYF. CDR3 nucleotides: TGTGCCAGTGGGACTAGCGGGTTCACTAGCACAGATACGCAGTATTTT.

CDR3 in amino acids: CSVGAGSDTGELFF. The CDR3 nucleotides read TGCAGCGTTGGGGCCGGGTCGGACACCGGGGAGCTGTTTTTT. This chain links TRBV29-1 with TRBJ2-2; D not certain. The CDR3 totals 14 residues. Germline CDR1 reads SQVTM; CDR2 reads ANQGSEA. Trimming took 4 bases from V and 3 from J, leaving 12 bases between them.